This entry lists 4 T cell receptor beta chains sequenced from one sample in a study of control samples from healthy donors and cancer patients. TCRdb keeps only in-frame clones here, not all; method: immunoSEQ multiplex PCR. The data hold tens of thousands of clones, with 93% observed a single time. Sequenced input: PBMCs. The origin of the receptors is a woman aged 40 to 50 with lung cancer.

This clone appeared a few times. The J gene is TRBJ2-1, the V gene TRBV18; TRBD1 aligns across 9 bases. The length of the CDR3 is 15 residues. Germline CDR1 reads KGHSH; CDR2 reads LQKENI. V lost 1 base to trimming and J lost 4 bases; unmatched junction nucleotides: 2. In nucleotides, the CDR3 is TGTGCCAGCTCACCACAACAGGGGGCTTACAATGAGCAGTTCTTC. This translates into CASSPQQGAYNEQFF.

The rearrangement joins TRBV9 to TRBJ1-5, with 7 bases lining up with TRBD1. CDR1 and CDR2 (germline): SGDLS, YYNGEE. This CDR3 is 15 amino acids long. The junction had 6 bases not matched to a gene; V was cut back by 4 bases and J by 2 bases. The CDR3 DNA reads TGTGCCAGCAGCCGGGGGGACAGTGGCAATCAGCCCCAGCATTTT. Residues: CASSRGDSGNQPQHF. Filled out from reference TRBV9 and TRBJ1-5, the complete variable domain reads DSGVTQTPKHLITATGQRVTLRCSPRSGDLSVYWYQQSLDQGLQFLIQYYNGEERAKGNILERFSAQQFPDLHSELNLSSLELGDSALYFCASSRGDSGNQPQHFGDGTRLSIL.

This chain uses TRBV5-1 with TRBJ1-2; D remains unclear. The ends were cut back, 1 base at V and 5 bases at J, with 12 bases in the middle. This CDR3 region has 14 residues. Germline lookup yields CDR1 SGHRS and CDR2 YFSETQ. The CDR3 DNA is TGCGCCAGCAGCTTGCCGGGATCCACTTATGGCTACACCTTC. Translated: CASSLPGSTYGYTF.

The chain combines TRBV10-3 with TRBJ2-6; D is unresolved. CDR3 length: 17 amino acids. From germline, CDR1 is ENHRY and CDR2 SYGVKD. The V end lost 0 bases, the J end lost 2 bases, and 11 bases lay between the germline ends. The CDR3 DNA follows: TGTGCCATCAGTGAGTCGAATATGGGTGCTGGGGCCAACGTCCTGACTTTC. Residues: CAISESNMGAGANVLTF.